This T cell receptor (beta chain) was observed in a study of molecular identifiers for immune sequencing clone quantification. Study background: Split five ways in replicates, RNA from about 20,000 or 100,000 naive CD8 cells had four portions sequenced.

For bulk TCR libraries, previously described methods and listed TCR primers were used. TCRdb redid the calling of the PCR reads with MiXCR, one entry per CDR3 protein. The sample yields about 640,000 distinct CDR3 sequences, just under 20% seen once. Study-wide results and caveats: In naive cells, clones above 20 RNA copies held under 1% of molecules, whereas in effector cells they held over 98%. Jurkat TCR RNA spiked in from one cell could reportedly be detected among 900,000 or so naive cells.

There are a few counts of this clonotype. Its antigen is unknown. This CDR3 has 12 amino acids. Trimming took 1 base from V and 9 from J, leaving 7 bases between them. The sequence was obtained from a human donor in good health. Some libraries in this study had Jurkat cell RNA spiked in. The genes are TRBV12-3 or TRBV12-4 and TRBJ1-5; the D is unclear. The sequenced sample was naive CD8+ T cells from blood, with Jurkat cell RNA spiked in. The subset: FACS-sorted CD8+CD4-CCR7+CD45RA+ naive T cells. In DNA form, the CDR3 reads TGTGCCAGCAGTTTAGACCCAAGGCCCCAGCATTTT. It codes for CASSLDPRPQHF.